These 12 T cell receptor beta chains came from one sample sequenced in a study of blood T cell repertoires in COVID-19. Only in-frame clones appear in the TCRdb table, and some are missing; sequencing was by immunoSEQ multiplex PCR. Of about 140,000 clones listed, around 84% are singletons. Sequenced sample: peripheral blood. The source of these receptors is a human donor in a cohort sampled during active COVID-19.

The chain is built from TRBV28 and TRBJ2-1, with 15 bases lining up with TRBD2. Germline V gene sequence: CDR1 MDHEN, CDR2 SYDVKM. CDR3 length equals 15 residues. The V gene end was trimmed by 8 bases and the J gene end by 4 bases; junction bases not matched to a gene: 3. CDR3 residues: CASSGLAGGYNEQFF. CDR3 sequence (DNA): TGTGCCAGCTCGGGACTAGCGGGGGGATACAATGAGCAGTTCTTC.

The chain is built from TRBV5-1 and TRBJ1-1; D gene unclear. CDR1 and CDR2 from the germline V gene are SGHRS and YFSETQ. V lost 2 bases and J 3 bases, leaving 14 bases between the germline ends. The CDR3 is 15 amino acids. The CDR3 region is CASSLNLQQDTEAFF. The CDR3 coding sequence is TGCGCCAGCAGCTTAAATCTACAGCAGGACACTGAAGCTTTCTTT.

The gene calls are TRBV5-4 and TRBJ1-2, with 9 bases identical to TRBD1. The CDR3 length is 15 residues. The trim removed 4 bases at V and 2 bases at J, leaving 6 bases unmatched. CDR1 SGHNT and CDR2 YYREEE come from the germline V gene (reference sequence). CDR3 in amino acids: CASSPQQGANYGYTF. The CDR3 coding sequence is TGTGCCAGCAGCCCCCAACAGGGGGCCAACTATGGCTACACCTTC.

The chain has TRBV5-1 and TRBJ1-2; a weak D match, TRBD1 (6 bases). This CDR3 contains 13 residues. Germline V gene lookup returns CDR1 SGHRS and CDR2 YFSETQ. Trimming stripped 4 bases from V and 2 bases from J, with 9 bases between. The CDR3 DNA reads TGCGCCAGCAGCGAGGACAGCAACTATGGCTACACCTTC. Amino acid sequence: CASSEDSNYGYTF.

The chain carries TRBV12-3 or TRBV12-4 and TRBJ2-7, with D uncertain. The length of the CDR3 is 13 residues. Trimming took off 2 bases at V and 2 bases at J, with 7 bases between the two ends. The CDR3 DNA reads as TGTGCCAGCAGTTTAACAGTAACCTACGAGCAGTACTTC. This sequence encodes CASSLTVTYEQYF.

This clone was picked up a small number of times. Other DNA sequences of this sample code for an identical CDR3. This rearrangement joins TRBV5-4 to TRBJ2-5, with D unclear. CDR3 length equals 11 residues. V gave up 3 bases and J gave up 4 bases, with 4 bases separating them. Looked up from germline, CDR1 is SGHNT and CDR2 is YYREEE (reference sequence). CDR3 DNA sequence: TGTGCCAGCAGCTCGGGAGAGACCCAGTACTTC. Translating it yields CASSSGETQYF. Full variable domain (rest looked up from reference TRBV5-4 and TRBJ2-5): ETGVTQSPTHLIKTRGQQVTLRCSSQSGHNTVSWYQQALGQGPQFIFQYYREEENGRGNFPPRFSGLQFPNYSSELNVNALELDDSALYLCASSSGETQYFGPGTRLLVL.

This clone showed up just a few times. V usage is TRBV7-2 and J usage is TRBJ1-2, with TRBD1 matching 7 bases. The V gene end was trimmed by 3 bases and the J gene end by 8 bases; junction bases not matched to a gene: 3. Germline CDR1 reads SGHTA; CDR2 reads FQGNSA. CDR3 length: 12 amino acids. CDR3 region: CASSLDRLGYTF. CDR3 coding DNA: TGTGCCAGCAGCTTGGACAGGCTCGGCTACACCTTC. Full variable domain (rest looked up from reference TRBV7-2 and TRBJ1-2): GAGVSQSPSNKVTEKGKDVELRCDPISGHTALYWYRQSLGQGLEFLIYFQGNSAPDKSGLPSDRFSAERTGGSVSTLTIQRTQQEDSAVYLCASSLDRLGYTFGSGTRLTVV.

The chain carries TRBV5-1 and TRBJ2-5, with 12 positions matching TRBD1. Germline values: CDR1 SGHRS, CDR2 YFSETQ. This CDR3 is built from 16 residues. With 5 bases clipped from V and 1 base from J, the junction kept 6 bases outside the gene matches. The chain's CDR3 is CASRSGTGGFQETQYF. The CDR3 DNA reads as TGCGCCAGCAGGTCCGGGACAGGGGGCTTCCAAGAGACCCAGTACTTC.

This clone appeared a few times. In nucleotides, the CDR3 is TGTGCCAGCAGCGCCAGTAAAACTGGAAACACCATATATTTT. Its translation is CASSASKTGNTIYF. J is TRBJ1-3 and V is TRBV9, with no clear D. The CDR3 has 14 amino acids. Germline CDR1 reads SGDLS; CDR2 reads YYNGEE. The V end was cut by 3 bases, the J end by 2 bases, with 9 bases between. Drawing the rest from reference TRBV9 and TRBJ1-3, the complete variable domain is DSGVTQTPKHLITATGQRVTLRCSPRSGDLSVYWYQQSLDQGLQFLIQYYNGEERAKGNILERFSAQQFPDLHSELNLSSLELGDSALYFCASSASKTGNTIYFGEGSWLTVV.

The rearrangement links TRBV5-6 to TRBJ2-1; D call uncertain. Between the trimmed V and J ends, which lost 4 bases and 9 bases, there was a span of 11 bases. The CDR3 has 12 amino acids. Germline CDR1 and CDR2: SGHDT and YYEEEE. The CDR3 here is CASSPSTGEQFF. In DNA, the CDR3 is TGTGCCAGCAGCCCGTCGACTGGTGAGCAGTTCTTC.

This clone was counted once. This chain links TRBV5-5 with TRBJ2-3, with 10 bases identical to TRBD2. The CDR3 has 16 amino acids. With 1 base clipped from V and 1 base from J, the junction kept 3 bases outside the gene matches. CDR1 and CDR2 (germline): SGHKS, YYEKEE (reference sequence). Here the CDR3 reads CASSLWLAGGTDTQYF. The CDR3 coding sequence is TGTGCCAGCAGCTTGTGGCTAGCGGGGGGCACAGATACGCAGTATTTT. Full variable domain (missing parts from reference TRBV5-5 and TRBJ2-3): DAGVTQSPTHLIKTRGQQVTLRCSPISGHKSVSWYQQVLGQGPQFIFQYYEKEERGRGNFPDRFSARQFPNYSSELNVNALLLGDSALYLCASSLWLAGGTDTQYFGPGTRLTVL.

The V gene is TRBV2, the J gene TRBJ2-2; 9 bases line up with TRBD2. The CDR3 length is 17 residues. V shed 6 bases, J shed 6 bases, and the junction held 14 bases outside the gene matches. Germline lookup yields CDR1 SNHLY and CDR2 FYNNEI. The CDR3 sequence: CASRPLGSGSKAGELFF. The CDR3 region has the DNA TGTGCCAGCAGGCCCCTGGGTAGCGGGAGTAAGGCCGGGGAGCTGTTTTTT.